Listed here are 15 T cell receptor beta chains from one sample, sequenced in a study of blood T cell repertoires in COVID-19. Assay: immunoSEQ multiplex PCR; the TCRdb copy retains only in-frame clones and omits some. The repertoire has around 330,000 clones, approximately 87% of them found once; the top ten carry roughly 4.1%. The specimen was peripheral blood. All receptors come from a woman between 45 and 60 years old with active or convalescent COVID-19.

This clone was detected only once. This chain links TRBV24-1 with TRBJ2-3, with TRBD2 as a possible D gene (6 bases). The CDR3 covers 16 residues. Trimming removed 4 bases at V and 1 base at J, with 14 bases between. Germline CDR1 and CDR2: KGHDR and SFDVKD. CDR3 nucleotides: TGTGCCACCAGTGACCCCGGGGGATCCGGCACAGATACGCAGTATTTT. Its translation: CATSDPGGSGTDTQYF.

The rearrangement links TRBV4-2 to TRBJ2-5; 16 bases align to TRBD2. The CDR3 extends over 21 amino acids. CDR1 and CDR2 (germline): LGHNA, YNFKEQ. V was pared by 4 bases and J by 1 base, with 15 bases of the junction left unmatched. The CDR3 here is CASSLGMRGLAGGAPQETQYF. The CDR3 DNA is TGTGCCAGCAGCCTAGGCATGAGGGGACTAGCGGGAGGGGCCCCCCAAGAGACCCAGTACTTC.

This sequence joins TRBV12-2 and TRBJ2-3; the table's D call, TRBD2, was not checked against the DNA. TRBV12-2 is deemed a pseudogene. CDR3 length: 13 residues. CDR3 loop: CASSERISDTQYF. DNA for the CDR3: TGTGCAAGTTCGGAGCGGATCTCAGATACGCAGTATTTT.

V gene TRBV5-1 combines with J gene TRBJ2-7; 8 nucleotides match TRBD1. This CDR3 spans 15 amino acids. CDR1 and CDR2 from the germline V gene are SGHRS and YFSETQ. V shed 4 bases and J 4 bases; nucleotides not matched to a gene: 10. CDR3 protein: CASSKNTGGQYEQYF. CDR3 in DNA: TGCGCCAGCAGCAAGAACACAGGGGGTCAGTACGAGCAGTACTTC.

V gene TRBV30 combines with J gene TRBJ1-2; TRBD1 is a possible D gene (6 bases). From germline, CDR1 is GTSNPN and CDR2 SVGIG (reference sequence). V lost 0 bases to trimming and J lost 7 bases, with 15 bases between them. This CDR3 contains 14 residues. CDR3 amino acids: CAWSVPGQRFGYTF. In DNA form, the CDR3 reads TGTGCCTGGAGTGTACCAGGACAGAGGTTTGGCTACACCTTC.

The chain joins TRBV27 to TRBJ1-5; 8 positions agree with TRBD1. Trimming at V came to 3 bases and at J to 2 bases, leaving 3 bases not matched to a gene. Germline assignment: CDR1 MNHEY and CDR2 SMNVEV (reference sequence). CDR3 length: 15 residues. The chain's CDR3 is CASSFLTGGNQPQHF. The CDR3 nucleotides are TGTGCCAGCAGTTTTTTGACAGGGGGCAATCAGCCCCAGCATTTT.

DNA of the CDR3: TGTGCCAGCAGCCTGAGTTTGAACATTCAGTACTTC. Its translation: CASSLSLNIQYF. The chain employs TRBV12-3 or TRBV12-4 and TRBJ2-4, with D unclear. V was trimmed by 6 bases and J by 7 bases, leaving 10 bases between them. The CDR3 consists of 12 residues.

In its sample, this clone was seen a few times. The rearrangement joins TRBV12-3 or TRBV12-4 to TRBJ1-1; D remains ambiguous. Trimming removed 6 bases from V and 7 bases from J, with 12 bases in between. The CDR3 extends over 12 amino acids. The CDR3 DNA reads TGTGCCAGCAGACGTAACACAAATGAAGCTTTCTTT. Residues: CASRRNTNEAFF.

The J gene is TRBJ2-3, the V gene TRBV6-6; 11 bases are a match to TRBD2. J gave up 3 bases and V 2 bases, and 4 bases lay outside the gene matches. The CDR3 is made up of 16 amino acids. CDR1 MNHNY and CDR2 SVGAGI come from the germline V gene (reference sequence). This CDR3 is CASSYTSGGLTDTQYF. CDR3 coding DNA: TGTGCCAGCAGTTACACTAGCGGGGGACTGACAGATACGCAGTATTTT.

This sequence joins TRBV29-1 and TRBJ1-5, with a tentative D call TRBD1 (6 bases). Germline V gene lookup returns CDR1 SQVTM and CDR2 ANQGSEA. The length of the CDR3 is 13 residues. Trimming pared 6 bases from V and 5 bases from J, leaving 14 bases between. The CDR3 spells CSVGGGHDQPQHF. In DNA form, the CDR3 reads TGCAGCGTCGGGGGGGGCCACGATCAGCCCCAGCATTTT.

This clone came up a few times. The chain employs TRBV18 and TRBJ1-5, with 9 nucleotides matching TRBD1. The CDR3 extends over 14 amino acids. J was trimmed by 6 bases and V by 5 bases; bases with no gene match: 5. The germline CDR1 and CDR2 sequences are KGHSH and LQKENI. The CDR3 protein is CASSSGTGSQPQHF. CDR3 in DNA: TGTGCCAGCTCATCCGGGACAGGGTCTCAGCCCCAGCATTTT.

This clone was seen more than once but under ten times. The V and J genes are TRBV4-1 and TRBJ1-5, with D uncertain. This CDR3 is 15 amino acids long. V was shortened by 0 bases and J by 4 bases, with 10 bases between the two germline ends. The germline CDR1 and CDR2 sequences are MGHRA and YSYEKL. CDR3 coding DNA: TGCGCCAGCAGCCAAGACGGGTCGCAAAATCAGCCCCAGCATTTT. Protein product: CASSQDGSQNQPQHF.

V and J are TRBV19 and TRBJ2-1, with D possibly being TRBD1 (6 bases). The CDR3 has 11 residues. The germline gives CDR1 LNHDA, CDR2 SQIVND (reference sequence). The V end lost 10 bases, the J end lost 3 bases, and 7 bases lay between the germline ends. CDR3 sequence (DNA): TGTGCCACCAGGGGCTACAATGAGCAGTTCTTC. Residues: CATRGYNEQFF.

The gene calls are TRBV7-2 and TRBJ1-3; 7 bases are a match to TRBD1. The germline V gene has CDR1 SGHTA and CDR2 FQGNSA. The length of the CDR3 is 15 residues. The V gene end was trimmed by 5 bases and the J gene end by 4 bases; junction bases not matched to a gene: 8. CDR3 sequence: CASSEQGQRGNTIYF. The CDR3 DNA reads TGTGCCAGCAGCGAACAGGGACAGAGGGGAAACACCATATATTTT.

The gene calls are TRBV5-5 and TRBJ2-2; maybe TRBD2 (6 bases). Trimming left V 0 bases short and J 5 bases short, with 11 bases between. This CDR3 has 15 amino acids. Germline V CDR1 and CDR2: SGHKS, YYEKEE (reference sequence). In DNA, the CDR3 is TGTGCCAGCAGCTTGGCCTGGGGAGGAACCGGGGAGCTGTTTTTT. Translating it yields CASSLAWGGTGELFF.